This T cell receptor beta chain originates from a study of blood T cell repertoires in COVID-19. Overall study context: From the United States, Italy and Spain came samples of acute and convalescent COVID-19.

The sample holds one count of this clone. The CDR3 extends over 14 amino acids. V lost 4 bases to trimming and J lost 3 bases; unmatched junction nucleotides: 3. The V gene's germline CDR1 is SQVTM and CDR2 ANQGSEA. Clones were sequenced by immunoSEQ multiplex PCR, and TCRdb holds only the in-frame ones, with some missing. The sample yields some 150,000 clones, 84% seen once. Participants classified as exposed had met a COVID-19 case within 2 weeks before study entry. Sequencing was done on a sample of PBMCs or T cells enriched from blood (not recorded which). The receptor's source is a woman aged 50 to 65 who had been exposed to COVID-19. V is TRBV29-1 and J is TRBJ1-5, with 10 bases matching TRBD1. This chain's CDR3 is CSVGDRGLNQPQHF. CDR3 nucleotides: TGCAGCGTTGGGGACAGGGGCCTCAATCAGCCCCAGCATTTT.